This entry lists 3 T cell receptor beta chains sequenced from one sample in a study of tissue T cells after allogeneic stem cell transplantation. Assay used: immunoSEQ multiplex PCR; TCRdb lists only in-frame clones, some missing. There are under 8,500 clones in the sample; 50% occur only once, and roughly 4% lies in the top ten. Time point of the sample: mouse harvest day 7 after allogeneic transplant. Tail vein injection delivered 10^7 T-cell-depleted bone marrow cells and 10^6 splenic CD5+ T cells. The specimen was gut tissue. These receptors came from a female BALB/c mouse given C57BL/6 T cells with graft-versus-host disease after an allogeneic hematopoietic cell transplant.

By sample fraction, this clone is medium-sized. The germline and genes are mouse ones. With the read ending 1 residue before the CDR3 end, the germline J gene is used to fill in that end. The chain combines TRBV26 with TRBJ2-1, with a possible D match to TRBD1 (6 bases). The CDR3 runs to 13 residues. In germline, CDR1 is KGHPV, CDR2 FQNQEV (reference sequence). With 6 bases removed from V and 5 bases from J, the gap between germline ends came to 11 bases. Partial CDR3 DNA: TGTGCCAGCAGGCCAACAGGGAATGCTGAGCAGTTC. Residues: CASRPTGNAEQF. The full-length CDR3 reads as CASRPTGNAEQFF. Variable domain in full (rest from reference TRBV26 and TRBJ2-1): NSKVIQTPRYLVKGQGQKAKMRCIPEKGHPVVFWYQQNKNNEFKFLINFQNQEVLQQIDMTEKRFSAECPSNSPCSLEIQSSEAGDSALYLCASRPTGNAEQFFGPGTRLTVL.

Of note for this clone: Mouse gene names and germline throughout. The DNA ends 1 residue before the CDR3 does, and the rest of the CDR3 is filled in from the germline J gene. The chain carries TRBV26 and TRBJ2-5, with D tentatively TRBD1 (6 bases). CDR3 length: 14 amino acids. V was trimmed by 4 bases and J by 3 bases, leaving 11 bases between them. In germline, CDR1 is KGHPV, CDR2 FQNQEV (reference sequence). CDR3 DNA, as far as it was read: TGTGCCAGCAGTCATCCGGGACAACAAGACACCCAGTAC. Protein product: CASSHPGQQDTQY. The whole CDR3 region reads CASSHPGQQDTQYF.

By proportion, this clone is medium-sized (0.01 to 0.1%). Mouse names are used for the genes. Read data end 1 residue before the CDR3 end; the end is taken from the germline J gene. V is TRBV23 and J is TRBJ2-5; the table's D gene call, TRBD1, was not cross checked with the DNA. In germline, CDR1 is KGHTA, CDR2 FQNQQP. The CDR3 has 14 amino acids. The CDR3: CSSSQTGGQDTQYF. CDR3 DNA (partial): TGCTCCAGCAGTCAGACAGGGGGCCAAGACACCCAGTAC.